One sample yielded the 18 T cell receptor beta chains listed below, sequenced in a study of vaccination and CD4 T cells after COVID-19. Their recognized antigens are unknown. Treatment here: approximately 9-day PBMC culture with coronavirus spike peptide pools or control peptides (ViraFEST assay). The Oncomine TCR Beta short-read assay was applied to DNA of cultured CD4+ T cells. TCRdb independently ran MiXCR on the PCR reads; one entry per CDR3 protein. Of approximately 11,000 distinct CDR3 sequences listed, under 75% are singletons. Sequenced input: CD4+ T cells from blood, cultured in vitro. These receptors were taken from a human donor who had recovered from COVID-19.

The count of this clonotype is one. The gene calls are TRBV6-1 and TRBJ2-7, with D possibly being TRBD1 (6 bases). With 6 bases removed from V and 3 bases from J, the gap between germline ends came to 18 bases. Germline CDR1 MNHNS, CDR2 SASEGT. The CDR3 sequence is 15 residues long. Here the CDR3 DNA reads TGTGCCAGCAGACAGGGAACAAATAGAGTCTACGAGCAGTACTTC. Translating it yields CASRQGTNRVYEQYF.

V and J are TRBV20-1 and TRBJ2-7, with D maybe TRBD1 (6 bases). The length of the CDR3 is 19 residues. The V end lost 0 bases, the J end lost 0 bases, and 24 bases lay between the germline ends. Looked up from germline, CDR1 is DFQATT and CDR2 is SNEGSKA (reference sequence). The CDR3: CSARDLTPRDTSSSYEQYF. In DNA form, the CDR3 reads TGCAGTGCTAGAGACCTAACCCCTCGGGACACCTCTTCCTCCTACGAGCAGTACTTC.

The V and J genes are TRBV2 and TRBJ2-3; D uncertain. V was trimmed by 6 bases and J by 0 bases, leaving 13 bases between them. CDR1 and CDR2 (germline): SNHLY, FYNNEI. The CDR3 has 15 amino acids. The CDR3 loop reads CASRLSASSTDTQYF. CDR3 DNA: TGTGCCAGCAGGTTGAGTGCCTCTAGCACAGATACGCAGTATTTT.

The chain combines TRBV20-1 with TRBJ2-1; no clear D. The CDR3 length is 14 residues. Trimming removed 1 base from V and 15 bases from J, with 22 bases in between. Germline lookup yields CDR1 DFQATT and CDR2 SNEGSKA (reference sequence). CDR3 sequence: CSARGRWSDVIPFF. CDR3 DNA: TGCAGTGCTAGAGGAAGGTGGAGCGACGTTATTCCGTTCTTC.

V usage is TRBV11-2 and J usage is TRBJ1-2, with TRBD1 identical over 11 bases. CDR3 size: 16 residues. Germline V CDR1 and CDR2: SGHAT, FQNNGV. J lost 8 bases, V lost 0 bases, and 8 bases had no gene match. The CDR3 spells CASSLDLGQGAEGYTF. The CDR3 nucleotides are TGTGCCAGCAGCTTAGACCTTGGACAGGGGGCTGAAGGCTACACCTTC.

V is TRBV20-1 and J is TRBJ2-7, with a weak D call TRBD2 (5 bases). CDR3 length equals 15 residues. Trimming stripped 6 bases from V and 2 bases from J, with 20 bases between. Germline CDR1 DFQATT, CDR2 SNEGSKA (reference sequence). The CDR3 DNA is TGCAGTGCGCACATGCGGGCAAGAGGGACCTACGAGCAGTACTTC. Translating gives CSAHMRARGTYEQYF.

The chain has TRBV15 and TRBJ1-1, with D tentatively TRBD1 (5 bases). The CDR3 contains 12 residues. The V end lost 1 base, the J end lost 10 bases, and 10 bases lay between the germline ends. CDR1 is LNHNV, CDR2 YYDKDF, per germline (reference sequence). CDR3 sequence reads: CATSRAGGRAFF. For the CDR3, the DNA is TGTGCCACCAGCAGAGCGGGGGGGAGAGCTTTCTTT.

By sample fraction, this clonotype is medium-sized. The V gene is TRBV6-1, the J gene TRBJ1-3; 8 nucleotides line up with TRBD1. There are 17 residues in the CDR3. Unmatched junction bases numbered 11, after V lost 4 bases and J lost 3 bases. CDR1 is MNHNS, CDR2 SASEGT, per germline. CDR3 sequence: CASSADRGPRSGNTIYF. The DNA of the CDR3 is TGTGCCAGCAGTGCCGACAGGGGTCCAAGGAGTGGAAACACCATATATTTT.

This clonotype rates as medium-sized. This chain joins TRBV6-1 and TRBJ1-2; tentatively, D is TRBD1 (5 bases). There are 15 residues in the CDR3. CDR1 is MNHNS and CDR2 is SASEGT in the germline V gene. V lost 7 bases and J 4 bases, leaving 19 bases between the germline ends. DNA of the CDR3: TGTGCCAGCACCCAAAGCGGGGGGTCGCTCTATGGCTACACCTTC. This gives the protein CASTQSGGSLYGYTF.

The CDR3 here is CATSKGTSSTYSNQPQHF. CDR3 in DNA: TGTGCCACCAGCAAGGGGACGAGTAGTACTTATAGCAATCAGCCCCAGCATTTT. The V call is TRBV15, the J call TRBJ1-5; TRBD1 is a possible D gene (5 bases). V was clipped by 4 bases and J by 0 bases, with 19 bases between them. The CDR3 is 18 residues long. CDR1 LNHNV and CDR2 YYDKDF come from the germline V gene (reference sequence).

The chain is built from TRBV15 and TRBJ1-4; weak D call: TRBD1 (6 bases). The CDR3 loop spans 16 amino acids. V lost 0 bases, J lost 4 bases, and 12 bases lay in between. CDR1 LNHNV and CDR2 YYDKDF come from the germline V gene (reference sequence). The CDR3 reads CATSRDLQGINEKLFF. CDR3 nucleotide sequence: TGTGCCACCAGCAGAGATCTGCAGGGGATTAATGAAAAACTGTTTTTT.

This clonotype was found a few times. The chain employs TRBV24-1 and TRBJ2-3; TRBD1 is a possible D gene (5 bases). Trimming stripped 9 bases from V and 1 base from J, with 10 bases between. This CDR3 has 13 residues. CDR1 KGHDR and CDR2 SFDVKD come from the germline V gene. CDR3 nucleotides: TGTGCCACCGTAGAAGGGGGCACAGATACGCAGTATTTT. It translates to CATVEGGTDTQYF.

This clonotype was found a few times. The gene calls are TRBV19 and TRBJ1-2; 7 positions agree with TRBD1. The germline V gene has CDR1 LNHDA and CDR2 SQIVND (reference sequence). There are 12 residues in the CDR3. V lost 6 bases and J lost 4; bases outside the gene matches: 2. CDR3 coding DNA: TGTGCCAGTAGCAGACAGGGCTATGGCTACACCTTC. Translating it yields CASSRQGYGYTF.

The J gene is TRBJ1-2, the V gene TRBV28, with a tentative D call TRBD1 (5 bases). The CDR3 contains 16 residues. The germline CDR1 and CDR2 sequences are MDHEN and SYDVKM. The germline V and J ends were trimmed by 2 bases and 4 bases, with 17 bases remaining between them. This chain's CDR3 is CASSLRVLGTVYGYTF. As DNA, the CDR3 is TGTGCCAGCAGTTTACGTGTCTTGGGGACCGTCTATGGCTACACCTTC.

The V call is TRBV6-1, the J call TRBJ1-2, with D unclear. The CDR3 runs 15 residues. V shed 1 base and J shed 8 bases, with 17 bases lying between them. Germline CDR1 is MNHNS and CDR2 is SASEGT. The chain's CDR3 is CASSEGSGSSDGYTF. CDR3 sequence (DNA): TGTGCCAGCAGTGAAGGGTCCGGATCTAGTGACGGCTACACCTTC.

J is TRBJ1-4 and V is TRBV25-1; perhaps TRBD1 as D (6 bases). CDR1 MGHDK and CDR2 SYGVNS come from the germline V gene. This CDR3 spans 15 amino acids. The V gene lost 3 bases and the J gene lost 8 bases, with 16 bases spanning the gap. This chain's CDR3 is CASSEEGGLEEKLFF. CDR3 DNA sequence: TGTGCCAGCAGTGAGGAAGGGGGGCTCGAGGAAAAACTGTTTTTT.

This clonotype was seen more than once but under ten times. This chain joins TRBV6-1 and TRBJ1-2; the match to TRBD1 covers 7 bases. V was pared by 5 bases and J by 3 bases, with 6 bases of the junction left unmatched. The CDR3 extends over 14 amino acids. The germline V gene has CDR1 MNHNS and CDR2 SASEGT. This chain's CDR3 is CASSNIDRDYGYTF. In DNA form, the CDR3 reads TGTGCCAGCAGTAACATAGACAGGGACTATGGCTACACCTTC.

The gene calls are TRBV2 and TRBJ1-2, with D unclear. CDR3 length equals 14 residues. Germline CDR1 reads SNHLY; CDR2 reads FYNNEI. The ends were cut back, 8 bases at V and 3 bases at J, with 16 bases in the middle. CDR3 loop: CASLESRNDYGYTF. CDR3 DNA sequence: TGTGCCAGCCTCGAGTCCAGGAATGACTATGGCTACACCTTC.